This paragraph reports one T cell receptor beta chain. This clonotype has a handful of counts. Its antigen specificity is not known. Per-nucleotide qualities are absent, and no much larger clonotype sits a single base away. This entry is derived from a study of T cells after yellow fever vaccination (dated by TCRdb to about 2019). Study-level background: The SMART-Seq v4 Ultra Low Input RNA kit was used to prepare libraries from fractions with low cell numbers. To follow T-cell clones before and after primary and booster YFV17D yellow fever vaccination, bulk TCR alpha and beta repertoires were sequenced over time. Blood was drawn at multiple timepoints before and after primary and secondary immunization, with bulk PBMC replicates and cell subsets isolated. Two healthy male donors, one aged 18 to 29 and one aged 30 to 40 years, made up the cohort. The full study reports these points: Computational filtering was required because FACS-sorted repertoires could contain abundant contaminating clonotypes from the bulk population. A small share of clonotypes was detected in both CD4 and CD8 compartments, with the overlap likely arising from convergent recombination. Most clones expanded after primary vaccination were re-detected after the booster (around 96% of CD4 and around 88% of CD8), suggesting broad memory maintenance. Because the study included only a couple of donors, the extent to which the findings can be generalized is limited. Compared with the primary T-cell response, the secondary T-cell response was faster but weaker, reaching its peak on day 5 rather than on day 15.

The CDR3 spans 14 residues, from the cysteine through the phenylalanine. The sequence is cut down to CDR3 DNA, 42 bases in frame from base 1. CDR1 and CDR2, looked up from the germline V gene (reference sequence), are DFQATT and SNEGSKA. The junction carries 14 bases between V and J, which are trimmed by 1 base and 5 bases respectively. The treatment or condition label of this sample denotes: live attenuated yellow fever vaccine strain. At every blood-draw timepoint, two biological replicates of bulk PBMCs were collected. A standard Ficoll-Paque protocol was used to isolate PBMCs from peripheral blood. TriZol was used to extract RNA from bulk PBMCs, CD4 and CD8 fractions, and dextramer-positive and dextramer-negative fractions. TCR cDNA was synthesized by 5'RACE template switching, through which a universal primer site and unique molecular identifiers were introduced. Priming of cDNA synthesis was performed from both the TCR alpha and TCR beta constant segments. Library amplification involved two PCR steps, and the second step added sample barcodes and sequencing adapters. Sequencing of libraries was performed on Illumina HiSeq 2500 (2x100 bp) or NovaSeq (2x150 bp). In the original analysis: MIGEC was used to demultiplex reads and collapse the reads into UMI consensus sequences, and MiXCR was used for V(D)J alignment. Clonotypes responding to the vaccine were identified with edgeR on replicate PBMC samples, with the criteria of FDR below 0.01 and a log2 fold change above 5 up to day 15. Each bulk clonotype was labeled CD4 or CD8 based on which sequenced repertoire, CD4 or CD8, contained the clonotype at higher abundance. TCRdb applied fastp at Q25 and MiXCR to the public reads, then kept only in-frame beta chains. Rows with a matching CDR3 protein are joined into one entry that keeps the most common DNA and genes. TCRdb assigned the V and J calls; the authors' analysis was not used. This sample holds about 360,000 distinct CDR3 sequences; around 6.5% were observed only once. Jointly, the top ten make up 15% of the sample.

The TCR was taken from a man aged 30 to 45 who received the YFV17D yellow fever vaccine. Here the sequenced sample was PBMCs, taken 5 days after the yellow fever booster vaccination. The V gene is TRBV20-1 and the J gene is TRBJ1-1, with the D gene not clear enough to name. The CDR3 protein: CSARGPTLDTEAFF. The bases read TGCAGTGCTAGAGGGCCTACCCTGGATACTGAAGCTTTCTTT.